This TCR beta chain derives from a study of blood T cell repertoires in COVID-19. Turning to the study itself: From T cells, B-cell-depleted T cells, or PBMCs came the material, which was cDNA or gDNA.

Original processing notes: Amplification of reference gene primers was used by the study to estimate nucleated cell counts. The table came from immunoSEQ multiplex PCR; TCRdb's copy has only in-frame clones and leaves some out. V and J calls and clone size are given by that table; D and trimming were obtained from the DNA. The sample consists of some 190,000 clones, roughly 90% of them appearing once. Germline CDR1 is WSHSY and CDR2 is SAAADI. Trimming took 4 bases from V and 2 from J, leaving 8 bases between them. The CDR3 covers 13 residues. Input material: peripheral blood. This clonotype was sampled from a man aged 18 to 30 with active or convalescent COVID-19. This chain joins TRBV10-2 and TRBJ2-5; D is possibly TRBD2 (5 bases). The DNA of the CDR3 is TGCGCCAGCAGTGTGGAGCGGCAAGAGACCCAGTACTTC. Its protein product is CASSVERQETQYF.